This entry is about one T cell receptor (beta chain). The data were produced by immunoSEQ multiplex PCR, yet TCRdb's version contains in-frame clones alone and is incomplete. The sample yields 200,000 or so clones, around 85% seen once. V was cut by 1 base and J by 0 bases, with 11 bases left in between. Per germline, CDR1 SGDLS and CDR2 YYNGEE. There are 16 residues in the CDR3. This record comes from a study of blood T cell repertoires in COVID-19. Sequencing input: peripheral blood. The sequence was collected from a man in his 70s with active or convalescent COVID-19. The V call is TRBV9, the J call TRBJ2-1; D is possibly TRBD2 (5 bases). The CDR3 DNA reads as TGTGCCAGCAGCGTATCACTAGGTAGCTCCTACAATGAGCAGTTCTTC. Its translation is CASSVSLGSSYNEQFF.